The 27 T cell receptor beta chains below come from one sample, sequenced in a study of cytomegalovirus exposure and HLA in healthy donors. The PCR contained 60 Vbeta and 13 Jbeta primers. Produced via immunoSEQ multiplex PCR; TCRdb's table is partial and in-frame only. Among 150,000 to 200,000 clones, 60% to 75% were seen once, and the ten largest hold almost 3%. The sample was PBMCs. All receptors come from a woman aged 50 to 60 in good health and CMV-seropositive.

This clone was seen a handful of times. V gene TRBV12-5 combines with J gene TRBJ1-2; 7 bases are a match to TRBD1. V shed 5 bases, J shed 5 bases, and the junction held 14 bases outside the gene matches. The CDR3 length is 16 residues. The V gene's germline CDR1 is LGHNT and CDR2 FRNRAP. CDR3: CASGEGQTVADYGYTF. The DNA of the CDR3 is TGTGCTAGTGGTGAGGGACAGACGGTTGCTGATTATGGCTACACCTTC.

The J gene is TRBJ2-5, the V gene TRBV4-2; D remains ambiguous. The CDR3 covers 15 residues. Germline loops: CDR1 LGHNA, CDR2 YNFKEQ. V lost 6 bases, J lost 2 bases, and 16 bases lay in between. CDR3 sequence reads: CASREEATSQETQYF. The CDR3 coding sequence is TGTGCCAGCAGAGAAGAGGCGACTTCACAAGAGACCCAGTACTTC.

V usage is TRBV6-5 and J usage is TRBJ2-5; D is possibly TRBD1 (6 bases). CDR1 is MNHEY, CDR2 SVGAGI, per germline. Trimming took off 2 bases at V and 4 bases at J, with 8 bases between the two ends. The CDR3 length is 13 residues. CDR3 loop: CASSYRGGETQYF. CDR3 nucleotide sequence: TGTGCCAGCAGTTACCGAGGGGGAGAGACCCAGTACTTC.

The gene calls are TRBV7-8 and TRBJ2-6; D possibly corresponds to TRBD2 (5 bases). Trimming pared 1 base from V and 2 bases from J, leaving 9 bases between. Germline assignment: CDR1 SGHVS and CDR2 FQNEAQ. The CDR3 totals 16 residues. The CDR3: CASSLELRAGANVLTF. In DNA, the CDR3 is TGTGCCAGCAGCTTAGAATTGAGGGCTGGGGCCAACGTCCTGACTTTC.

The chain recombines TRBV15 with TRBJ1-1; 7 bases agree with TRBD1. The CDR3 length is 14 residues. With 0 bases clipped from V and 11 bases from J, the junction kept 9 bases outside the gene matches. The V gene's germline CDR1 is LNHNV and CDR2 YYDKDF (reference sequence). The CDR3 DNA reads TGTGCCACCAGCAGAGATCGGGCAGGGGGTGAGGCTTTCTTT. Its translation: CATSRDRAGGEAFF.

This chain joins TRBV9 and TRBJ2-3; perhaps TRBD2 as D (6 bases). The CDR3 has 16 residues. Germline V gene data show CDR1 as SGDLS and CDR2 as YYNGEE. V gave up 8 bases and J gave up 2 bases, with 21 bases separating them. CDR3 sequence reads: CASRRTPGTLTDTQYF. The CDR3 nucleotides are TGTGCCAGTCGCCGGACCCCAGGGACTCTCACAGATACGCAGTATTTT.

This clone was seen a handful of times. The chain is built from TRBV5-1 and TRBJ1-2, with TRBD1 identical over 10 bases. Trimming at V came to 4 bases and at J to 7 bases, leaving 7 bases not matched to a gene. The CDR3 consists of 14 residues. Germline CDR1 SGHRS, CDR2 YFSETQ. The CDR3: CASSSDRGPVGYTF. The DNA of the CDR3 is TGCGCCAGCAGCAGCGACAGGGGGCCGGTTGGCTACACCTTC.

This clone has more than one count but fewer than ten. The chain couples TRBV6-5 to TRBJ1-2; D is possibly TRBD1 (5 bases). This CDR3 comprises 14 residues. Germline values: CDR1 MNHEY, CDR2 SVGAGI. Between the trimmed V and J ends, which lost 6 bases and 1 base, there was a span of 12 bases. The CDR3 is CASSPGHLNYGYTF. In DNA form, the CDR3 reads TGTGCCAGCAGCCCCGGACACCTTAACTATGGCTACACCTTC.

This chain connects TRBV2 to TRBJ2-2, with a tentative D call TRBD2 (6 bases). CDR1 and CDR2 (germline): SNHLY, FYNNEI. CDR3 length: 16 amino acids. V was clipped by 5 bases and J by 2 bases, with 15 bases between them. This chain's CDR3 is CASSFRDFLNTGELFF. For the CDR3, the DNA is TGTGCCAGCAGTTTCCGGGACTTCTTAAACACCGGGGAGCTGTTTTTT. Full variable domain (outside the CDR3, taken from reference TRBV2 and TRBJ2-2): EPEVTQTPSHQVTQMGQEVILRCVPISNHLYFYWYRQILGQKVEFLVSFYNNEISEKSEIFDDQFSVERPDGSNFTLKIRSTKLEDSAMYFCASSFRDFLNTGELFFGEGSRLTVL.

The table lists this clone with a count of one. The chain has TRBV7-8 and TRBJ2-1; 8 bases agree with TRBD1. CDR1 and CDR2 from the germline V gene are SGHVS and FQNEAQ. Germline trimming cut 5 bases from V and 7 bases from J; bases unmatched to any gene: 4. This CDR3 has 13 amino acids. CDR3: CASSRRTGNEQFF. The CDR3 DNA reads TGTGCCAGCAGCAGACGGACAGGGAATGAGCAGTTCTTC.

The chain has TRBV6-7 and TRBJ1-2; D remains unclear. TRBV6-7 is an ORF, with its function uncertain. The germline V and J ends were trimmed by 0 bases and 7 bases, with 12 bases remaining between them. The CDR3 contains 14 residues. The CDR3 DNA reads TGTGCCAGCAGTTACTCGATACTCGGGTGTGGCTACACCTTC. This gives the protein CASSYSILGCGYTF.

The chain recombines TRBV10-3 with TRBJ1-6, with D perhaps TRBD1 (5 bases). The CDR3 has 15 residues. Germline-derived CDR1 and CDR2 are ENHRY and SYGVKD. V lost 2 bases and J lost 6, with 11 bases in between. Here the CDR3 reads CAISEQGPFNSPLHF. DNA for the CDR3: TGTGCCATCAGTGAGCAGGGTCCTTTTAATTCACCCCTCCACTTT.

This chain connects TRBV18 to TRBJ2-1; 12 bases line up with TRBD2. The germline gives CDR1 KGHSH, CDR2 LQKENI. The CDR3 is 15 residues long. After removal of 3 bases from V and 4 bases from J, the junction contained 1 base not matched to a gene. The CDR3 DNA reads TGTGCCAGCTCACCCGGGACTAGCGGGTACAATGAGCAGTTCTTC. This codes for CASSPGTSGYNEQFF.

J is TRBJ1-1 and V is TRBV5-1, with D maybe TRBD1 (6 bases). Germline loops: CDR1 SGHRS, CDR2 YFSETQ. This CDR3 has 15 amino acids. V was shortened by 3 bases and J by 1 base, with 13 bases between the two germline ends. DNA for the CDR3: TGCGCCAGCAGCTCGGTGGGGGGGGCGAACACTGAAGCTTTCTTT. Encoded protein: CASSSVGGANTEAFF.

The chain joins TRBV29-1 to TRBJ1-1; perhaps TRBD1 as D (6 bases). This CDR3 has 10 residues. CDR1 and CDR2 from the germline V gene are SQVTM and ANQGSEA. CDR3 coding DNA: TGCACCCCAGCTGGGACACAAGCTTTCTTT. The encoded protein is CTPAGTQAFF.

CDR3 amino acids: CASSPSTGANSPLHF. As DNA, the CDR3 is TGCGCCAGCAGCCCTTCGACAGGCGCCAATTCACCCCTCCACTTT. This chain joins TRBV5-1 and TRBJ1-6; maybe TRBD1 (6 bases). The CDR3 consists of 15 residues. V lost 4 bases and J 7 bases, leaving 15 bases between the germline ends. The V gene's germline CDR1 is SGHRS and CDR2 YFSETQ.

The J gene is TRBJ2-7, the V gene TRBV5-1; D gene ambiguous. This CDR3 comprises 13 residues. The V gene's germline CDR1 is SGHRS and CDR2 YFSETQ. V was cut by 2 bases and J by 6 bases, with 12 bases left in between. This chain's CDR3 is CASSFSGSGEQYF. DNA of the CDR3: TGCGCCAGCAGCTTTTCCGGGTCCGGCGAGCAGTACTTC.

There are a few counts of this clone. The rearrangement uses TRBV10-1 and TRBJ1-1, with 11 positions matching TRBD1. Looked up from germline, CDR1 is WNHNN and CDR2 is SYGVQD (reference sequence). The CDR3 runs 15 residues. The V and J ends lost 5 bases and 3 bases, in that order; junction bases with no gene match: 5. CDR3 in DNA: TGCGCCAGCAGTAAAGGGACAGGGGGTGACACTGAAGCTTTCTTT. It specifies CASSKGTGGDTEAFF.

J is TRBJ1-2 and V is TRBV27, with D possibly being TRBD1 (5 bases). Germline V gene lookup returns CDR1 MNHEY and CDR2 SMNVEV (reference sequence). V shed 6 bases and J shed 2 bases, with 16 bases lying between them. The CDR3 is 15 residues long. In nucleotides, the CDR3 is TGTGCCAGCAGAGCCCAAGCGGGGGTGAACTATGGCTACACCTTC. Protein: CASRAQAGVNYGYTF.

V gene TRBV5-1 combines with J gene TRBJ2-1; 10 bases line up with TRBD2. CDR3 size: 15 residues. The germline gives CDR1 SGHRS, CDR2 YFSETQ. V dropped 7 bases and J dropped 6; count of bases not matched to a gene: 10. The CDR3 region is CASALSGGAPNEQFF. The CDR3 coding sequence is TGCGCCAGCGCCTTGAGCGGGGGGGCCCCCAATGAGCAGTTCTTC.

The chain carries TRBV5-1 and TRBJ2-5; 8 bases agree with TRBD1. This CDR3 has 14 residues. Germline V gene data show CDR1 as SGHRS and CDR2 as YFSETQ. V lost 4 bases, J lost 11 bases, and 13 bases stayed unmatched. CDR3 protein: CASSPGTGFQEQYF. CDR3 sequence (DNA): TGCGCCAGCAGCCCCGGGACAGGATTTCAAGAGCAGTACTTC. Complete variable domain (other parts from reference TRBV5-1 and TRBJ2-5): KAGVTQTPRYLIKTRGQQVTLSCSPISGHRSVSWYQQTPGQGLQFLFEYFSETQRNKGNFPGRFSGRQFSNSRSEMNVSTLELGDSALYLCASSPGTGFQEQYFGPGTRLLVL.

The CDR3 DNA reads TGTGCCAGCAGCCGGGACAGTTACAATGAGCAGTTCTTC. Translated: CASSRDSYNEQFF. The chain combines TRBV5-4 with TRBJ2-1, with 7 bases that match TRBD1. The junction had 2 bases not matched to a gene; V was cut back by 4 bases and J by 4 bases. In germline, CDR1 is SGHNT, CDR2 YYREEE (reference sequence). This CDR3 contains 13 residues.

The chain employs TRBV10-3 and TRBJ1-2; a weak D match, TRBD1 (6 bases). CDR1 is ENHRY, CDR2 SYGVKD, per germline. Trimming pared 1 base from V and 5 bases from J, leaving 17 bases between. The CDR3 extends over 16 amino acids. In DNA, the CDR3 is TGTGCCATCAGTGAGTTCAACAGGGTGCTGGGATATGGCTACACCTTC. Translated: CAISEFNRVLGYGYTF.

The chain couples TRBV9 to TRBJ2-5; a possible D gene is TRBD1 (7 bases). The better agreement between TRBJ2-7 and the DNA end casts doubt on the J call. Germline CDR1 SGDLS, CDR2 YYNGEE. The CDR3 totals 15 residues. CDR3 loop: CASSVAQGGLYEQYF. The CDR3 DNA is TGTGCCAGCAGCGTAGCCCAGGGGGGCCTTTACGAGCAGTACTTC.

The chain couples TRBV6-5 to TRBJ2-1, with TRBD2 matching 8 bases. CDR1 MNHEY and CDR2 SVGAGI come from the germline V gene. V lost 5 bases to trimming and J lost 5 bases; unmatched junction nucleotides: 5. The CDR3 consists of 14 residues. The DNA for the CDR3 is TGTGCCAGCAGTACTAGCGGCGCTCACAATGAGCAGTTCTTC. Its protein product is CASSTSGAHNEQFF.

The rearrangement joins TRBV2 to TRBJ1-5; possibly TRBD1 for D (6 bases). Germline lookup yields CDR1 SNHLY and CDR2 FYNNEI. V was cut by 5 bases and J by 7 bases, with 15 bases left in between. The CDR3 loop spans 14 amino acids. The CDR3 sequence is CASSLQGRGQPQHF. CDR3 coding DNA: TGTGCCAGCAGTTTACAGGGAAGGGGGCAGCCCCAGCATTTT.

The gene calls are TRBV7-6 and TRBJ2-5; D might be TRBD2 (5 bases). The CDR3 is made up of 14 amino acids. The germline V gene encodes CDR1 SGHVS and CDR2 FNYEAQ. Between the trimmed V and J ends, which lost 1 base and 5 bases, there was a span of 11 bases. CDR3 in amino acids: CASSLVDWRETQYF. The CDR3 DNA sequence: TGTGCCAGCAGCTTAGTGGACTGGAGGGAGACCCAGTACTTC. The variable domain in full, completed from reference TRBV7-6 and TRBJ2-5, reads GAGVSQSPRYKVTKRGQDVALRCDPISGHVSLYWYRQALGQGPEFLTYFNYEAQQDKSGLPNDRFSAERPEGSISTLTIQRTEQRDSAMYRCASSLVDWRETQYFGPGTRLLVL.